This T cell receptor (beta chain) is drawn from a study of cytomegalovirus exposure and HLA in healthy donors. The table lists this clone with a few counts. Its matching antigen is unknown. In the PCR, 60 Vbeta and 13 Jbeta primers were used. Sequenced by immunoSEQ multiplex PCR; TCRdb stores in-frame clones only, minus some. This sample has under 150,000 clones, with 81% found just once. The CDR3 is 17 amino acids. Germline V gene sequence: CDR1 SGHRS, CDR2 YFSETQ. Trimming stripped 1 base from V and 2 bases from J, with 13 bases between. Study observations and caveats: There were some public TCRs occurring in many donors, but most TCR sequences were rare. Roughly uniform depth of sequencing across donors was assumed in presence/absence analyses.

The rearrangement uses TRBV5-1 and TRBJ2-6, with a tentative D call TRBD2 (7 bases). The sample comprised PBMCs. The receptor was isolated from a woman aged 40 to 50 in good health and CMV-seropositive. CDR3 in amino acids: CASSLLGGRAGANVLTF. CDR3 in DNA: TGCGCCAGCAGCTTGTTGGGGGGGCGCGCTGGGGCCAACGTCCTGACTTTC.